A single sample gave rise to the 18 T cell receptor beta chains below, sequenced in a study of CD8 T cells in ankylosing spondylitis. TCRdb processed the 5' RACE reads anew with MiXCR; each CDR3 protein has one entry. The sample holds 40,000 to 50,000 distinct CDR3 sequences, 2.7% seen once. The material sequenced was blood, either unsorted or a sorted T cell fraction (not recorded which). The receptors come from a male donor with ankylosing spondylitis or in good health (not recorded which).

The table lists this clonotype with many counts. The rearrangement joins TRBV9 to TRBJ2-2; tentative D call: TRBD1 (6 bases). V lost 3 bases and J 3 bases, leaving 12 bases between the germline ends. Germline V gene data show CDR1 as SGDLS and CDR2 as YYNGEE. CDR3 size: 15 residues. The CDR3 spells CASSEDQGHTGELFF. CDR3 DNA sequence: TGTGCCAGCAGCGAGGACCAGGGGCACACCGGGGAGCTGTTTTTT.

This clonotype has at least ten counts. The chain couples TRBV9 to TRBJ2-5; D remains ambiguous. Trimming removed 0 bases from V and 4 bases from J, with 10 bases in between. In germline, CDR1 is SGDLS, CDR2 YYNGEE. This CDR3 comprises 14 residues. The CDR3 spells CASSVGSGLETQYF. Written as DNA, the CDR3 is TGTGCCAGCAGCGTAGGTTCCGGGTTAGAGACCCAGTACTTC.

Many counts were recorded for this clonotype. The rearrangement links TRBV9 to TRBJ2-7, with a possible D match to TRBD1 (5 bases). The CDR3 is 15 amino acids. Looked up from germline, CDR1 is SGDLS and CDR2 is YYNGEE. Trimming shortened V by 0 bases and J by 3 bases, and 13 bases separated the two germline ends. In DNA form, the CDR3 reads TGTGCCAGCAGCGTAGGGCAGGGAATTTTCTACGAGCAGTACTTC. It encodes CASSVGQGIFYEQYF.

At least ten counts were recorded for this clonotype. The V call is TRBV9, the J call TRBJ2-1, with 8 bases fitting TRBD2. Germline V gene lookup returns CDR1 SGDLS and CDR2 YYNGEE. J lost 1 base, V lost 6 bases, and 6 bases had no gene match. CDR3 length: 15 amino acids. The chain's CDR3 is CASNLAGFSYNEQFF. CDR3 DNA: TGTGCCAGCAACCTAGCGGGCTTTTCCTACAATGAGCAGTTCTTC.

This clonotype was seen many times. V and J are TRBV21-1 and TRBJ1-4. TRBV21-1 counts as a pseudogene. The CDR3 has 15 amino acids. CDR3 loop: CASSSTSLGDEKLFF. In DNA, the CDR3 is TGTGCCAGCAGCAGCACATCCCTCGGAGATGAAAAACTGTTTTTT.

This clonotype showed up many times. V is TRBV9 and J is TRBJ1-1, with 8 bases matching TRBD1. V lost 4 bases and J lost 4; bases outside the gene matches: 6. The CDR3 extends over 14 amino acids. CDR1 and CDR2 from the germline V gene are SGDLS and YYNGEE. In nucleotides, the CDR3 is TGTGCCAGCAGCCCAGTCACAGGGGGCACTGAAGCTTTCTTT. Translating it yields CASSPVTGGTEAFF.

This clonotype has ten or more counts. V usage is TRBV9 and J usage is TRBJ2-3, with D tentatively TRBD2 (6 bases). Trimming removed 2 bases at V and 1 base at J, with 14 bases between. The germline gives CDR1 SGDLS, CDR2 YYNGEE. This CDR3 spans 16 amino acids. CDR3 sequence (DNA): TGTGCCAGCAGCGTGGGCGGAGGGACTGGCACAGATACGCAGTATTTT. This sequence encodes CASSVGGGTGTDTQYF.

This clonotype was detected many times. The chain combines TRBV9 with TRBJ2-7; 10 bases line up with TRBD1. This CDR3 is built from 17 residues. With V trimmed by 3 bases and J by 0 bases, 9 bases remained unmatched. Germline V CDR1 and CDR2: SGDLS, YYNGEE. This CDR3 reads CASSEALGTGDSYEQYF. The CDR3 DNA sequence: TGTGCCAGCAGCGAAGCCCTCGGGACAGGGGACTCCTACGAGCAGTACTTC.

This chain links TRBV6-2 or TRBV6-3 with TRBJ1-1; possible D gene TRBD1, 5 bases. CDR1 and CDR2 (germline): MNHEY, SVGEGT. The CDR3 extends over 12 amino acids. V was clipped by 9 bases and J by 8 bases, with 16 bases between them. This CDR3 is CARFLGPEEAFF. The CDR3 region has the DNA TGTGCCAGGTTTTTGGGACCAGAGGAAGCTTTCTTT.

This clonotype was recorded many times. The chain has TRBV9 and TRBJ2-5; 7 bases agree with TRBD2. Germline CDR1 SGDLS, CDR2 YYNGEE. The length of the CDR3 is 18 residues. Trimming removed 0 bases from V and 4 bases from J; junction bases left unmatched: 15. The CDR3 reads CASSVVSGKLPGAETQYF. The CDR3 coding sequence is TGTGCCAGCAGCGTAGTCAGCGGGAAACTCCCTGGCGCAGAGACCCAGTACTTC.

This clonotype showed up many times. The chain carries TRBV9 and TRBJ2-7; 9 positions match TRBD2. From germline, CDR1 is SGDLS and CDR2 YYNGEE. The CDR3 covers 14 residues. After removal of 4 bases from V and 3 bases from J, the junction contained 5 bases not matched to a gene. CDR3 residues: CASSRTSALYEQYF. The CDR3 nucleotides are TGTGCCAGCAGCCGGACTAGCGCTCTCTACGAGCAGTACTTC.

In its sample, this clonotype was seen many times. The rearrangement joins TRBV9 to TRBJ2-2; possibly TRBD2 for D (6 bases). The V end was cut by 6 bases, the J end by 1 base, with 13 bases between. CDR3 length: 15 residues. Germline V gives CDR1 SGDLS, CDR2 YYNGEE. The CDR3 spells CASTEGLGNTGELFF. CDR3 in DNA: TGTGCCAGCACGGAGGGTCTCGGGAACACCGGGGAGCTGTTTTTT. Full variable domain (missing parts from reference TRBV9 and TRBJ2-2): DSGVTQTPKHLITATGQRVTLRCSPRSGDLSVYWYQQSLDQGLQFLIQYYNGEERAKGNILERFSAQQFPDLHSELNLSSLELGDSALYFCASTEGLGNTGELFFGEGSRLTVL.

This clonotype occurred many times. The V and J genes are TRBV9 and TRBJ1-6, with TRBD1 identical over 8 bases. CDR1 is SGDLS, CDR2 YYNGEE, per germline. V lost 3 bases, J lost 14 bases, and 28 bases stayed unmatched. CDR3 length equals 20 residues. CDR3 sequence: CASSGGGRTGRLTTLQALHF. The CDR3, as DNA: TGTGCCAGCAGCGGGGGCGGGCGGACAGGGCGCCTCACGACACTCCAGGCCCTCCACTTT. The variable domain in full, with the rest retrieved from reference TRBV9 and TRBJ1-6, is DSGVTQTPKHLITATGQRVTLRCSPRSGDLSVYWYQQSLDQGLQFLIQYYNGEERAKGNILERFSAQQFPDLHSELNLSSLELGDSALYFCASSGGGRTGRLTTLQALHFGNGTRLTVT.

This clonotype appeared many times. The chain employs TRBV9 and TRBJ2-7, with 9 bases that match TRBD2. The length of the CDR3 is 12 residues. V gave up 7 bases and J gave up 3 bases; unmatched junction bases: 2. CDR1 SGDLS and CDR2 YYNGEE come from the germline V gene. For the CDR3, the DNA is TGTGCCAGCGCGCGGGAGGGCTACGAGCAGTACTTC. Its translation is CASAREGYEQYF.

This clonotype was seen many times. The rearrangement links TRBV9 to TRBJ2-1; 9 nucleotides line up with TRBD2. V shed 2 bases and J 1 base; nucleotides not matched to a gene: 1. CDR3 length: 15 amino acids. Germline V gene data show CDR1 as SGDLS and CDR2 as YYNGEE. CDR3 nucleotide sequence: TGTGCCAGCAGCGTCAGCGGGAGGTCCTACAATGAGCAGTTCTTC. This codes for CASSVSGRSYNEQFF.

This clonotype has a count of ten or more. The chain links TRBV9 to TRBJ2-3; D might be TRBD1 or TRBD2, each matching 5 bases. The length of the CDR3 is 15 residues. Germline-derived CDR1 and CDR2 are SGDLS and YYNGEE. The V and J ends lost 1 base and 2 bases respectively, with 11 bases between them. Written as DNA, the CDR3 is TGTGCCAGCAGCGTACGGGACGGCCTCACAGATACGCAGTATTTT. Amino acid sequence: CASSVRDGLTDTQYF.

Many counts were recorded for this clonotype. The chain uses TRBV9 and TRBJ2-7, with D possibly matching TRBD1 (5 bases). The V and J ends lost 4 bases and 3 bases respectively, with 20 bases between them. CDR3 length: 16 residues. Germline CDR1 reads SGDLS; CDR2 reads YYNGEE. CDR3 sequence: CASSPGAGQMYYEQYF. CDR3 DNA: TGTGCCAGCAGCCCCGGTGCAGGGCAGATGTACTACGAGCAGTACTTC.

This clonotype has a count of ten or more. The CDR3 spells CASSVGGTPDTQYF. In DNA form, the CDR3 reads TGTGCCAGCAGCGTTGGAGGGACCCCAGATACGCAGTATTTT. This chain connects TRBV9 to TRBJ2-3, with D possibly matching TRBD2 (6 bases). This CDR3 region has 14 residues. Per the germline V gene, CDR1 is SGDLS and CDR2 is YYNGEE. The V gene lost 2 bases and the J gene lost 4 bases, with 11 bases spanning the gap.